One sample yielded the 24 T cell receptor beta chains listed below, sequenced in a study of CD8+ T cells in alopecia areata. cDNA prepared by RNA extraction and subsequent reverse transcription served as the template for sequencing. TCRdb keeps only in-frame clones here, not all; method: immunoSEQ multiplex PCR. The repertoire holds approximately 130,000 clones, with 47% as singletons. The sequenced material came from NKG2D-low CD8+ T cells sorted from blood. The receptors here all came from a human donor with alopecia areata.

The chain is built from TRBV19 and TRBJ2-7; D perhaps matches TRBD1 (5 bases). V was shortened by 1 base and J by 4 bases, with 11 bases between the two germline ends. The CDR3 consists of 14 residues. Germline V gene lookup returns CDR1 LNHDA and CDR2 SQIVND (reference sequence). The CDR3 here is CASSIGLTAYEQYF. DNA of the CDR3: TGTGCCAGTAGTATAGGTTTGACAGCTTACGAGCAGTACTTC. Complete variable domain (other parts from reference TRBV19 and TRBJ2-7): DGGITQSPKYLFRKEGQNVTLSCEQNLNHDAMYWYRQDPGQGLRLIYYSQIVNDFQKGDIAEGYSVSREKKESFPLTVTSAQKNPTAFYLCASSIGLTAYEQYFGPGTRLTVT.

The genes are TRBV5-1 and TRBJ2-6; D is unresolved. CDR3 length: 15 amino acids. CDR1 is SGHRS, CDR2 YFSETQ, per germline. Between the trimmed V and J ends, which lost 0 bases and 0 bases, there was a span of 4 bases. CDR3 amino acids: CASSLGISGANVLTF. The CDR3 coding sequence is TGCGCCAGCAGCTTGGGCATCTCTGGGGCCAACGTCCTGACTTTC.

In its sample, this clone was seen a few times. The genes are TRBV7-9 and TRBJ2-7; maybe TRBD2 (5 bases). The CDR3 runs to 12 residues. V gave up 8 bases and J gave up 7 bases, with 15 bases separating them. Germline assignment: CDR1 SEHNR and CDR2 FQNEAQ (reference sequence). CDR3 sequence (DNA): TGTGCCAGCGGGCCCGGACTCGTTGAGCAGTACTTC. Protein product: CASGPGLVEQYF.

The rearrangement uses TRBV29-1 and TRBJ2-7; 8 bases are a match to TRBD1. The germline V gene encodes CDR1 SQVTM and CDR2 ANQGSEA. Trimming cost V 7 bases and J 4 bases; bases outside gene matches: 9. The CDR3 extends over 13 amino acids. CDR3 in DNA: TGCAGCGCGAAGTGGACAGGGAGTTACGAGCAGTACTTC. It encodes CSAKWTGSYEQYF.

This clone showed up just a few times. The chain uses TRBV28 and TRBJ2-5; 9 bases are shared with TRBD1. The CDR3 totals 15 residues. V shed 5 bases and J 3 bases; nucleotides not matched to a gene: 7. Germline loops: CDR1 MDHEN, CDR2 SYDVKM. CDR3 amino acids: CASSPTGDREETQYF. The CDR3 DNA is TGTGCCAGCAGTCCAACCGGGGACAGGGAAGAGACCCAGTACTTC.

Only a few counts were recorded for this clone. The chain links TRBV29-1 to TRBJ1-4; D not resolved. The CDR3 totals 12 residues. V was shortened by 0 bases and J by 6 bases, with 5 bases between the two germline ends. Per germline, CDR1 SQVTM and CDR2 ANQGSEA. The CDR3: CSVEDYYEKLFF. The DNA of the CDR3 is TGCAGCGTTGAAGACTATTATGAAAAACTGTTTTTT.

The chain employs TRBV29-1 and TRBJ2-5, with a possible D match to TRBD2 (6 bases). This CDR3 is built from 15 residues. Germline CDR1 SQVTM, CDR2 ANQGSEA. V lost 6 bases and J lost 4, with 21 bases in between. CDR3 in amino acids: CSVPPGIRGGETQYF. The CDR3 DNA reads TGCAGCGTCCCTCCCGGCATAAGGGGAGGAGAGACCCAGTACTTC.

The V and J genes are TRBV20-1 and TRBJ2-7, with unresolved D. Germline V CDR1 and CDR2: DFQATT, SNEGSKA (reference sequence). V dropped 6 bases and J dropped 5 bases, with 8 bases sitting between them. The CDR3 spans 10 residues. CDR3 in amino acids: CSAGFNEQYF. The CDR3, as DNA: TGCAGTGCGGGATTCAACGAGCAGTACTTC.

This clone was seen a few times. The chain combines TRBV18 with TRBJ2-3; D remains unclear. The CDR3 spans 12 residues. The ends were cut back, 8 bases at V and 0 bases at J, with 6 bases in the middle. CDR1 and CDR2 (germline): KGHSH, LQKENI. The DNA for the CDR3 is TGTGCCAGCGGTTATAGCACAGATACGCAGTATTTT. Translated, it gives CASGYSTDTQYF.

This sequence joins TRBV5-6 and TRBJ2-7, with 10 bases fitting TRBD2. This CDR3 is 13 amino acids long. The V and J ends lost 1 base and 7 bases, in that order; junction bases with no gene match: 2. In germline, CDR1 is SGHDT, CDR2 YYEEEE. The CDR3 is CASSLSLAGEQYF. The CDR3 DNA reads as TGTGCCAGCAGCTTGTCACTAGCGGGAGAGCAGTACTTC. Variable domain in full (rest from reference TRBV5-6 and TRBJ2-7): DAGVTQSPTHLIKTRGQQVTLRCSPKSGHDTVSWYQQALGQGPQFIFQYYEEEERQRGNFPDRFSGHQFPNYSSELNVNALLLGDSALYLCASSLSLAGEQYFGPGTRLTVT.

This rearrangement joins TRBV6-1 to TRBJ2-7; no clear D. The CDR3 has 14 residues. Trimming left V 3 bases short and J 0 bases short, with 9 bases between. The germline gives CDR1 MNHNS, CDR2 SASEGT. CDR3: CASSEVAGSYEQYF. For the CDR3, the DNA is TGTGCCAGCAGTGAGGTGGCCGGCTCCTACGAGCAGTACTTC.

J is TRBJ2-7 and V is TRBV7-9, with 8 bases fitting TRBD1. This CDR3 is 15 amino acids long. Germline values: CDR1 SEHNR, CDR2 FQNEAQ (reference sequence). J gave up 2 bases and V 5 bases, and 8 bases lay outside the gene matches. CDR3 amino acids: CASSPQTGDTYEQYF. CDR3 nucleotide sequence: TGTGCCAGCAGCCCCCAGACAGGGGACACCTACGAGCAGTACTTC.

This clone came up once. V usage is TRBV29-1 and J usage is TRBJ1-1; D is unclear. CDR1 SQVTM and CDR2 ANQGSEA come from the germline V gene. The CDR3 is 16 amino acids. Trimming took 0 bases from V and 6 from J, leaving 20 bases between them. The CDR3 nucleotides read TGCAGCGTTGAAGATCTGACACGGGGAAGAAGGGCTGAAGCTTTCTTT. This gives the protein CSVEDLTRGRRAEAFF.

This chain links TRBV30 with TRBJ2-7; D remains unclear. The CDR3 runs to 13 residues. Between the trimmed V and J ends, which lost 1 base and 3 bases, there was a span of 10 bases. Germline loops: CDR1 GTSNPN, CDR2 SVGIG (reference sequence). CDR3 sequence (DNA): TGTGCCTGGAGTGAAACAGATTTCTACGAGCAGTACTTC. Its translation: CAWSETDFYEQYF.

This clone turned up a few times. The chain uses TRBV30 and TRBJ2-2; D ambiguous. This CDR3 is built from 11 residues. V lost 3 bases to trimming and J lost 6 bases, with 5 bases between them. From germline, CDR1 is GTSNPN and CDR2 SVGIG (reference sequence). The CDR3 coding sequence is TGTGCCTGGAGAAGCCCCGGGGAGCTGTTTTTT. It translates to CAWRSPGELFF. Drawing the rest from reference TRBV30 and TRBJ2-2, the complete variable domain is SQTIHQWPATLVQPVGSPLSLECTVEGTSNPNLYWYRQAAGRGLQLLFYSVGIGQISSEVPQNLSASRPQDRQFILSSKKLLLSDSGFYLCAWRSPGELFFGEGSRLTVL.

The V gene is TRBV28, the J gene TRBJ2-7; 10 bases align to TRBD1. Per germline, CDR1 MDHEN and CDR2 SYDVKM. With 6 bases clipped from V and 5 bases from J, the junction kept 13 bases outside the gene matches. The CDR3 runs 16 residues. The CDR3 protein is CASSSYYRDRGHEQYF. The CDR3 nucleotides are TGTGCCAGCAGCTCCTACTACCGGGACAGGGGACACGAGCAGTACTTC.

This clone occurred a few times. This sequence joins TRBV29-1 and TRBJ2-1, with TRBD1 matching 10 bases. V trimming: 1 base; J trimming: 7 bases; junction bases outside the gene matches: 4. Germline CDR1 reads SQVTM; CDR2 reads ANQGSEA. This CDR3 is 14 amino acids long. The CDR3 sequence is CSVEGTGGPNEQFF. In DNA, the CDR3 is TGCAGCGTTGAAGGGACAGGGGGACCTAATGAGCAGTTCTTC.

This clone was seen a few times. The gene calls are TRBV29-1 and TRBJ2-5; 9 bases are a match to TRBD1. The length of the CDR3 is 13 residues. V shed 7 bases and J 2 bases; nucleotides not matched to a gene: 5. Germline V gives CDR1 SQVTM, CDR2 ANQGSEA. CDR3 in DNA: TGCAGCGCATGGGACAGGGTGCAAGAGACCCAGTACTTC. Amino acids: CSAWDRVQETQYF.

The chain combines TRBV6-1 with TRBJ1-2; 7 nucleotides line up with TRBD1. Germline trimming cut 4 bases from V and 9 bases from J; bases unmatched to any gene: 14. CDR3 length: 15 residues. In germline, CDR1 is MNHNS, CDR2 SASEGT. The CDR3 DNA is TGTGCCAGCAGTGCGGGGACAGAACTTCTATGGAGCTACACCTTC. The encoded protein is CASSAGTELLWSYTF.

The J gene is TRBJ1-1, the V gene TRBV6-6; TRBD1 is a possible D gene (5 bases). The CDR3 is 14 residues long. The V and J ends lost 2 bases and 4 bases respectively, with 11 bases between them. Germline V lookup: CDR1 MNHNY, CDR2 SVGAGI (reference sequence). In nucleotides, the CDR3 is TGTGCCAGCAGTTACACCTCAGGGACCACTGAAGCTTTCTTT. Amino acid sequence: CASSYTSGTTEAFF.

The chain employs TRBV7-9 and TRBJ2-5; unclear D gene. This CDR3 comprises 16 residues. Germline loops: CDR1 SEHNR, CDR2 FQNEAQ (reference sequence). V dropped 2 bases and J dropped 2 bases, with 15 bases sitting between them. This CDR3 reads CASSLFPSQKQETQYF. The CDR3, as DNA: TGTGCCAGCAGCTTATTTCCCTCACAGAAACAAGAGACCCAGTACTTC.

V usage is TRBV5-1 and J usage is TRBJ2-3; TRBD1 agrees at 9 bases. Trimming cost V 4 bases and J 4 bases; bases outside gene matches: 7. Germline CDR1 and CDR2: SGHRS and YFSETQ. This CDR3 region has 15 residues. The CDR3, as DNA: TGCGCCAGCAGCCCGGGACAGGGAGGCCCAGATACGCAGTATTTT. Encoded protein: CASSPGQGGPDTQYF.

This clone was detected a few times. The DNA for the CDR3 is TGCAGCGTTGAAGATCTTATTGGGACAGGGGATCAAGAGACCCAGTACTTC. This gives the protein CSVEDLIGTGDQETQYF. The chain uses TRBV29-1 and TRBJ2-5; 10 bases line up with TRBD1. J lost 2 bases, V lost 0 bases, and 9 bases had no gene match. The CDR3 contains 17 residues. Germline V gene lookup returns CDR1 SQVTM and CDR2 ANQGSEA.

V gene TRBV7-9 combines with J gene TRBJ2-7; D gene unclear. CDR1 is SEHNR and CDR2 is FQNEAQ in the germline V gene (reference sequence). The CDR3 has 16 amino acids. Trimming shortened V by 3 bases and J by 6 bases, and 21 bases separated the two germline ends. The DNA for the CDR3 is TGTGCCAGCAGCTTCCTCTCCGGGCCCCGTAGTCCCGAGCAGTACTTC. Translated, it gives CASSFLSGPRSPEQYF.